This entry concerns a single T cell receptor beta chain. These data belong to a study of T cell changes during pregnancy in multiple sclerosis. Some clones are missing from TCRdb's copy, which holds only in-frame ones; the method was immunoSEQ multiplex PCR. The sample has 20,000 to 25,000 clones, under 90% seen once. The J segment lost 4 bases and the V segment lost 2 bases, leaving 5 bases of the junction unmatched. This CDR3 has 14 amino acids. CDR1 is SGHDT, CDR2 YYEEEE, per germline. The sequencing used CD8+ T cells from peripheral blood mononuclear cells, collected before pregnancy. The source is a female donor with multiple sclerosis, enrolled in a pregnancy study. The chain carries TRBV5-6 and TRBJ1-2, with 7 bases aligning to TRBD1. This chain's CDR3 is CASSFTGVAYGYTF. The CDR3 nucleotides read TGTGCCAGCAGCTTTACAGGGGTGGCCTATGGCTACACCTTC.